This T cell receptor (beta chain) stems from a study of CD8+ T cells in alopecia areata. This CDR3 is 13 amino acids long. Germline V gives CDR1 SGHTA, CDR2 FQGNSA. Of note for this clone: The germline gene is not matched at one end of the junction; a read error may be the cause.

Treatment reported: oral pan-JAK inhibitor, 5-10 mg twice daily. Extracted RNA was reverse transcribed into cDNA, the sequencing template. TCRdb's copy holds only in-frame clones and misses some; the assay was immunoSEQ multiplex PCR. The data show 150,000 to 200,000 clones, about 53% seen once. The genes are TRBV7-2 and TRBJ2-5, with D tentatively TRBD2 (6 bases). The TCR comes from a human donor with alopecia areata. Here the sequenced sample was CD8+ T cells sorted from blood, taken at week 24, from a patient treated with tofacitinib. The CDR3 bases are TGTGCTAGCAGCAACCGAGGGAGGGAGACCCAGTACTTC. Translating gives CASSNRGRETQYF. Full variable domain (remainder filled in from reference TRBV7-2 and TRBJ2-5): GAGVSQSPSNKVTEKGKDVELRCDPISGHTALYWYRQSLGQGLEFLIYFQGNSAPDKSGLPSDRFSAERTGGSVSTLTIQRTQQEDSAVYLCASSNRGRETQYFGPGTRLLVL.